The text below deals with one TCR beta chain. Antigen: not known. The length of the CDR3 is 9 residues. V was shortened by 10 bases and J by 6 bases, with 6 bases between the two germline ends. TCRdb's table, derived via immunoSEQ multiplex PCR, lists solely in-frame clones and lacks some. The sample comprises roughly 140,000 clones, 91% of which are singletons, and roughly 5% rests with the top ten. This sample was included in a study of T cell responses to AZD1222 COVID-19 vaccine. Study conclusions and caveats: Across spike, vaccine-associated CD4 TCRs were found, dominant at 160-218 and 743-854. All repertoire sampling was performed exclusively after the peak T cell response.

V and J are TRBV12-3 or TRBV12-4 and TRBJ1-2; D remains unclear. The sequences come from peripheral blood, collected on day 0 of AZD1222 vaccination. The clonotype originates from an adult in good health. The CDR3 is CATGDGYTF. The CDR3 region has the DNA TGTGCCACCGGCGATGGCTACACCTTC.